This T cell receptor beta chain was identified in a study of blood T cell repertoires in COVID-19. The method was immunoSEQ multiplex PCR; TCRdb's version includes in-frame clones alone and lacks a portion of them. The sample gives over 150,000 clones, around nine tenths of which show up once; over 15% is in the top ten. CDR1 and CDR2 from the germline V gene are SGHAT and FQNNGV. Trimming took off 2 bases at V and 2 bases at J, with 12 bases between the two ends. The CDR3 extends over 16 amino acids. Seattle enrolled patients during active infection and tracked them longitudinally. This rearrangement joins TRBV11-2 to TRBJ2-2; D may be TRBD2 (5 bases). This receptor was identified in a man aged 50-59 years with COVID-19, enrolled during active disease. The sequenced sample was peripheral blood. CDR3 loop: CASSLPGLHNTGELFF. As DNA, the CDR3 is TGTGCCAGCAGCTTACCAGGACTCCATAACACCGGGGAGCTGTTTTTT.